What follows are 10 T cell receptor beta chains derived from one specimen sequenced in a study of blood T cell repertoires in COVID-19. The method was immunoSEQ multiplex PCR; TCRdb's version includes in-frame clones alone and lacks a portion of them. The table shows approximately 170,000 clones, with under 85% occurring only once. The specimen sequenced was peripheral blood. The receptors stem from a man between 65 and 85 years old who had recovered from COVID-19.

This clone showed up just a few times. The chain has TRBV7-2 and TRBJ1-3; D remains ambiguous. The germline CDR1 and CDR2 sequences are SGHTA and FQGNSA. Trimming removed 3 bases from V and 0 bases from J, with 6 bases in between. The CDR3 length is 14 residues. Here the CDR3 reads CASSLSSSGNTIYF. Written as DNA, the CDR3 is TGTGCCAGCAGCTTGTCGAGCTCTGGAAACACCATATATTTT.

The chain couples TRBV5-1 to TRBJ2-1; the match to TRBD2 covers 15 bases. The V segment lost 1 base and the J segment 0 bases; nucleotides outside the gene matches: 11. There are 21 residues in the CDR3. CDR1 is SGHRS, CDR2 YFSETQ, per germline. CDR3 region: CASSLPGLAGGRPSSYNEQFF. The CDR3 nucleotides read TGCGCCAGCAGCTTGCCGGGACTAGCGGGAGGACGACCGAGCTCCTACAATGAGCAGTTCTTC. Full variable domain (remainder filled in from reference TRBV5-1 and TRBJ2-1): KAGVTQTPRYLIKTRGQQVTLSCSPISGHRSVSWYQQTPGQGLQFLFEYFSETQRNKGNFPGRFSGRQFSNSRSEMNVSTLELGDSALYLCASSLPGLAGGRPSSYNEQFFGPGTRLTVL.

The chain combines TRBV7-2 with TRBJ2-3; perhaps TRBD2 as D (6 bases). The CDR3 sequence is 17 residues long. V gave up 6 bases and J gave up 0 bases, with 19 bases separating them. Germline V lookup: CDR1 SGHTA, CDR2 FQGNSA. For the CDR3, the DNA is TGTGCCAGCAGAGGTATCAGAAGGGAGGTTAGCACAGATACGCAGTATTTT. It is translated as CASRGIRREVSTDTQYF. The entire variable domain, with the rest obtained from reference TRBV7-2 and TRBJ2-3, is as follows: GAGVSQSPSNKVTEKGKDVELRCDPISGHTALYWYRQSLGQGLEFLIYFQGNSAPDKSGLPSDRFSAERTGGSVSTLTIQRTQQEDSAVYLCASRGIRREVSTDTQYFGPGTRLTVL.

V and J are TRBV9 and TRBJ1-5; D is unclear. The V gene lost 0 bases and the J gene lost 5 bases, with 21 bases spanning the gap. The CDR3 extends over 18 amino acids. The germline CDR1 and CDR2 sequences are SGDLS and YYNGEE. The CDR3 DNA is TGTGCCAGCAGCGTAGTCCTCTTTGGCAGGCTTTCACATCAGCCCCAGCATTTT. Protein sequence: CASSVVLFGRLSHQPQHF.

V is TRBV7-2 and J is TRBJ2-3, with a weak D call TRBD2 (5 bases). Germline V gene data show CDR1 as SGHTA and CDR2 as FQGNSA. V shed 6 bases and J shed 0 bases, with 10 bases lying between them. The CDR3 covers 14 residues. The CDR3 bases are TGTGCCAGCAGAGGACTCCAAAGCACAGATACGCAGTATTTT. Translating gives CASRGLQSTDTQYF.

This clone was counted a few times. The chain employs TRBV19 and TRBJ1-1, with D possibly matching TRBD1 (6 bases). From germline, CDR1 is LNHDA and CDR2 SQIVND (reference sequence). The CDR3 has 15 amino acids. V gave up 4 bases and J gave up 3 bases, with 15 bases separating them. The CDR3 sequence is CASSRQVLGDTEAFF. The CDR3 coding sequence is TGTGCCAGTAGTAGACAGGTTCTCGGGGACACTGAAGCTTTCTTT.

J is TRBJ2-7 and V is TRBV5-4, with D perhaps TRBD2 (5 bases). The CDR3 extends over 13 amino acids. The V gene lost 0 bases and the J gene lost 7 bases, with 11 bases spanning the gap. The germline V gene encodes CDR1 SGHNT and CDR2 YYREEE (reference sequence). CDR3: CASSLAASREQYF. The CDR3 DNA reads TGTGCCAGCAGCTTGGCCGCTAGCCGGGAGCAGTACTTC. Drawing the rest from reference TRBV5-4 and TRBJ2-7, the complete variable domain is ETGVTQSPTHLIKTRGQQVTLRCSSQSGHNTVSWYQQALGQGPQFIFQYYREEENGRGNFPPRFSGLQFPNYSSELNVNALELDDSALYLCASSLAASREQYFGPGTRLTVT.

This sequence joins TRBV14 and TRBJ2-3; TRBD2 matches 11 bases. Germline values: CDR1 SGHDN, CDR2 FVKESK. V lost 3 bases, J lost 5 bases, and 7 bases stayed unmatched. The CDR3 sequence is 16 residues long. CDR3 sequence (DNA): TGTGCCAGCAGCCAGGGTACTAGCGGGAGTAGAGATACGCAGTATTTT. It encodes CASSQGTSGSRDTQYF.

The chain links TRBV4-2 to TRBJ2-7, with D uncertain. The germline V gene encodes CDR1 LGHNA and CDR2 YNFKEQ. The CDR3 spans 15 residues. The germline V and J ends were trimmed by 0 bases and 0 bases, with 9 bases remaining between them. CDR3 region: CASSQEVASSYEQYF. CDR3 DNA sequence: TGTGCCAGCAGCCAAGAGGTTGCTAGCTCCTACGAGCAGTACTTC.

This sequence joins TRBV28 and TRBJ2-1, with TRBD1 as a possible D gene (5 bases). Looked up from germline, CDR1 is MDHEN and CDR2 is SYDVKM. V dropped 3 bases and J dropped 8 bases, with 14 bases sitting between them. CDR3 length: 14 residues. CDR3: CASSFDSGFYEQFF. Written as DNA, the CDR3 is TGTGCCAGCAGTTTCGACAGTGGATTCTATGAGCAGTTCTTC.